Each of the 22 T cell receptor beta chains below was sequenced from the same sample in a study of OX40 agonist ivuxolimab in advanced cancers. Method: immunoSEQ multiplex PCR; TCRdb's copy keeps in-frame clones and lacks some. The repertoire consists of roughly 49,000 clones, with 65% to 85% occurring once and the leading ten covering 3% to 3.5%. The source was CD4+ or CD8+ T cells sorted from blood, collected in a trial of the OX40 agonist ivuxolimab. The source of these receptors is an adult with an advanced solid tumor such as melanoma, head and neck, liver or kidney cancer.

This chain connects TRBV19 to TRBJ1-3; D gene uncertain. Between the trimmed V and J ends, which lost 2 bases and 4 bases, there was a span of 6 bases. The germline V gene has CDR1 LNHDA and CDR2 SQIVND (reference sequence). The CDR3 spans 13 residues. The CDR3 coding sequence is TGTGCCAGTAGTATATCTCCCGGAAACACCATATATTTT. Translating it yields CASSISPGNTIYF.

This chain uses TRBV5-6 with TRBJ1-1; TRBD1 matches at 9 bases. This CDR3 contains 14 residues. V gave up 4 bases and J gave up 5 bases; unmatched junction bases: 6. The germline V gene encodes CDR1 SGHDT and CDR2 YYEEEE. CDR3: CASSPRDRVTEAFF. The CDR3 nucleotides read TGTGCCAGCAGCCCCCGGGACAGGGTGACTGAAGCTTTCTTT.

V is TRBV19 and J is TRBJ1-1; D might be TRBD1 (5 bases). Germline CDR1 and CDR2: LNHDA and SQIVND (reference sequence). This CDR3 has 15 residues. Trimming took 3 bases from V and 1 from J, leaving 12 bases between them. This chain's CDR3 is CASSMLGQANTEAFF. CDR3 sequence (DNA): TGTGCCAGTAGTATGTTGGGGCAGGCGAACACTGAAGCTTTCTTT.

This clone was picked up a small number of times. This chain uses TRBV9 with TRBJ1-1; D is possibly TRBD1 (5 bases). V lost 4 bases to trimming and J lost 3 bases, with 10 bases between them. The V gene's germline CDR1 is SGDLS and CDR2 YYNGEE. This CDR3 contains 13 residues. CDR3 nucleotide sequence: TGTGCCAGCAGCCCTGGGGGGTACACTGAAGCTTTCTTT. It encodes CASSPGGYTEAFF.

The chain recombines TRBV15 with TRBJ2-4; the match to TRBD2 covers 12 bases. Germline-derived CDR1 and CDR2 are LNHNV and YYDKDF (reference sequence). CDR3 length: 18 amino acids. The V gene end was trimmed by 8 bases and the J gene end by 3 bases; junction bases not matched to a gene: 14. In nucleotides, the CDR3 is TGTGCCACCGGGGCCCGACTAGCGGGGGCGGGTGGCAAAAACATTCAGTACTTC. This sequence encodes CATGARLAGAGGKNIQYF.

In this sample, this clone turned up a few times. V is TRBV7-2 and J is TRBJ1-5, with 11 bases fitting TRBD1. V shed 2 bases and J 6 bases; nucleotides not matched to a gene: 6. Germline CDR1 reads SGHTA; CDR2 reads FQGNSA. The CDR3 runs to 16 residues. CDR3: CASSLLSGQGGQPQHF. The CDR3 DNA follows: TGTGCCAGCAGCTTACTGTCGGGACAGGGGGGTCAGCCCCAGCATTTT.

A few counts support this clone. V is TRBV6-5 and J is TRBJ1-5; the D is unclear. V was clipped by 5 bases and J by 3 bases, with 14 bases between them. Germline V gives CDR1 MNHEY, CDR2 SVGAGI. The CDR3 has 15 residues. CDR3 residues: CASSPRALNNQPQHF. DNA of the CDR3: TGTGCCAGCAGTCCTCGGGCCCTAAACAATCAGCCCCAGCATTTT.

This rearrangement joins TRBV7-3 to TRBJ1-1; D ambiguous. Trimming took 5 bases from V and 0 from J, leaving 7 bases between them. The CDR3 spans 13 residues. Germline loops: CDR1 SGHTA, CDR2 FQGTGA. Here the CDR3 DNA reads TGTGCCAGCAGCCGTGTAATGAACACTGAAGCTTTCTTT. Translating gives CASSRVMNTEAFF.

The rearrangement joins TRBV11-3 to TRBJ2-5; the match to TRBD2 covers 10 bases. The CDR3 extends over 18 amino acids. J lost 1 base, V lost 1 base, and 9 bases had no gene match. The V gene's germline CDR1 is SGHNT and CDR2 YENEEA. CDR3 in amino acids: CASSLGRLAGASQETQYF. The CDR3 DNA follows: TGTGCCAGCAGCTTAGGAAGGCTAGCGGGGGCGTCCCAAGAGACCCAGTACTTC.

V is TRBV4-1 and J is TRBJ1-3; no reliable D call. The CDR3 extends over 16 amino acids. Trimming took off 0 bases at V and 0 bases at J, with 9 bases between the two ends. Germline CDR1 reads MGHRA; CDR2 reads YSYEKL. This CDR3 is CASSQDWVASGNTIYF. Written as DNA, the CDR3 is TGCGCCAGCAGCCAAGATTGGGTAGCCTCTGGAAACACCATATATTTT.

V and J are TRBV7-3 and TRBJ2-1; 7 bases are shared with TRBD1. Germline V gene sequence: CDR1 SGHTA, CDR2 FQGTGA. The trim removed 7 bases at V and 6 bases at J, leaving 9 bases unmatched. The CDR3 runs to 14 residues. The CDR3 is CASNPTGQGNEQFF. The CDR3 bases are TGTGCCAGCAACCCGACAGGGCAGGGCAATGAGCAGTTCTTC.

The chain has TRBV7-2 and TRBJ2-2, with TRBD2 matching over 8 bases. V shed 7 bases, J shed 2 bases, and the junction held 12 bases outside the gene matches. Germline CDR1 is SGHTA and CDR2 is FQGNSA. There are 17 residues in the CDR3. The CDR3 here is CASTLSGISGNTGELFF. Here the CDR3 DNA reads TGTGCCAGCACCCTTAGCGGGATTTCGGGTAACACCGGGGAGCTGTTTTTT.

The CDR3 DNA reads TGTGCCAGCAGGAGGGGGACAGGGAACACTGAAGCTTTCTTT. Translating it yields CASRRGTGNTEAFF. The chain uses TRBV6-1 and TRBJ1-1; 8 nucleotides line up with TRBD1. Germline CDR1 and CDR2: MNHNS and SASEGT. The junction had 4 bases not matched to a gene; V was cut back by 6 bases and J by 1 base. The CDR3 is made up of 14 amino acids.

This chain uses TRBV6-6 with TRBJ2-5; a weak D match, TRBD2 (5 bases). The CDR3 runs 13 residues. V lost 3 bases, J lost 5 bases, and 10 bases lay in between. Germline values: CDR1 MNHNY, CDR2 SVGAGI (reference sequence). CDR3 bases: TGTGCCAGCAGTTATGGGCGGGTGGAGACCCAGTACTTC. Protein sequence: CASSYGRVETQYF.

There are a few counts of this clone. J is TRBJ1-1 and V is TRBV19; D not resolved. Per germline, CDR1 LNHDA and CDR2 SQIVND (reference sequence). The CDR3 extends over 15 amino acids. V lost 2 bases and J 0 bases, leaving 10 bases between the germline ends. CDR3 in DNA: TGTGCCAGTAGTATATCGGGCAGCATGAACACTGAAGCTTTCTTT. Its translation: CASSISGSMNTEAFF.

The chain couples TRBV10-3 to TRBJ1-5; D uncertain. This CDR3 contains 13 residues. Trimming removed 6 bases at V and 0 bases at J, with 6 bases between. Germline loops: CDR1 ENHRY, CDR2 SYGVKD. CDR3 protein: CAISPHSNQPQHF. The CDR3 coding sequence is TGTGCCATCAGCCCCCATAGCAATCAGCCCCAGCATTTT.

By its share, this clone is medium-sized. The V gene is TRBV6-1, the J gene TRBJ1-6; 9 bases fit TRBD1. The V gene end was trimmed by 2 bases and the J gene end by 7 bases; junction bases not matched to a gene: 3. Per the germline V gene, CDR1 is MNHNS and CDR2 is SASEGT. The CDR3 is 15 residues long. The CDR3 is CASSEWGTGNSPLHF. CDR3 nucleotides: TGTGCCAGCAGTGAATGGGGGACAGGGAATTCACCCCTCCACTTT.

The table lists this clone with a count of one. The chain carries TRBV19 and TRBJ1-2; D unresolved. V lost 8 bases to trimming and J lost 8 bases, with 18 bases between them. This CDR3 is 13 amino acids long. CDR1 LNHDA and CDR2 SQIVND come from the germline V gene (reference sequence). The DNA of the CDR3 is TGTGCCAGTTCCCGAGACGGAATTGGAGGCTACACCTTC. Its protein product is CASSRDGIGGYTF.

The chain is built from TRBV29-1 and TRBJ1-2, with D unclear. This CDR3 is 14 amino acids long. V shed 0 bases and J shed 4 bases, with 12 bases lying between them. Germline lookup yields CDR1 SQVTM and CDR2 ANQGSEA. DNA for the CDR3: TGCAGCGTTGAAGATCTAGGCGGCAGCTATGGCTACACCTTC. Residues: CSVEDLGGSYGYTF.

The V gene is TRBV2, the J gene TRBJ2-3, with 13 bases aligning to TRBD2. The CDR3 runs 15 residues. Trimming took 6 bases from V and 6 from J; bases not matched to a gene: 6. Looked up from germline, CDR1 is SNHLY and CDR2 is FYNNEI. The CDR3 loop is CASRELAGGPDTQYF. The CDR3 DNA reads TGTGCCAGCAGGGAACTAGCGGGGGGGCCCGATACGCAGTATTTT.

Only one count was recorded for this clone. This chain joins TRBV6-6 and TRBJ1-4; D remains unclear. The CDR3 spans 12 residues. Trimming pared 2 bases from V and 5 bases from J, leaving 3 bases between. Looked up from germline, CDR1 is MNHNY and CDR2 is SVGAGI (reference sequence). CDR3 residues: CASSYLNEKLFF. The DNA for the CDR3 is TGTGCCAGCAGTTACCTCAATGAAAAACTGTTTTTT.

The chain recombines TRBV6-5 with TRBJ2-7, with 7 bases matching TRBD1. From germline, CDR1 is MNHEY and CDR2 SVGAGI. Germline trimming cut 9 bases from V and 0 bases from J; bases unmatched to any gene: 5. The CDR3 runs 13 residues. CDR3 bases: TGTGCCAGTGCTAGGGGGCCCTCCTACGAGCAGTACTTC. It yields the protein CASARGPSYEQYF.